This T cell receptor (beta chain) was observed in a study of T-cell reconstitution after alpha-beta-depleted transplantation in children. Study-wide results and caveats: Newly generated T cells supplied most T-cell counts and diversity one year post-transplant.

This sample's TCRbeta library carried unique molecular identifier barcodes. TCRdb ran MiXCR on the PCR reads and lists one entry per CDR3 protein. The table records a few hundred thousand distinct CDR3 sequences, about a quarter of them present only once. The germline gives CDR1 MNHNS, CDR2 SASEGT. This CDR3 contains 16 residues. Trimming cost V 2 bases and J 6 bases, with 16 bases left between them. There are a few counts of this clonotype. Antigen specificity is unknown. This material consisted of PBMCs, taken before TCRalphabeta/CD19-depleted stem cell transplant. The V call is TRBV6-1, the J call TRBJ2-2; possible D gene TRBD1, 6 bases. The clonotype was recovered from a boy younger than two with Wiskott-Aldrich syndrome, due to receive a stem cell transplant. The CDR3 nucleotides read TGTGCCAGCAGTGAAACCCGACAACAGGGCCCCGGGGAGCTGTTTTTT. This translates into CASSETRQQGPGELFF.